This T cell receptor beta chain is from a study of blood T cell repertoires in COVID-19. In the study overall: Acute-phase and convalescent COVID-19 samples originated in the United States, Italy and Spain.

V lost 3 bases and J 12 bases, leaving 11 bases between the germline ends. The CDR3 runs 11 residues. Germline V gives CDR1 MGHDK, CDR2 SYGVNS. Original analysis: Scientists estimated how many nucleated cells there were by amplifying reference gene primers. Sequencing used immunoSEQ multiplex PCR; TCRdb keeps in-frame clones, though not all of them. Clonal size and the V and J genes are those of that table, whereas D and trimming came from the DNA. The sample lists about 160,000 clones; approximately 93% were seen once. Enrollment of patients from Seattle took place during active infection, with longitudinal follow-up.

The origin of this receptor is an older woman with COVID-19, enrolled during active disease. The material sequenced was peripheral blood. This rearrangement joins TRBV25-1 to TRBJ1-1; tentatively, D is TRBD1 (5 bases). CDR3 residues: CASSEMGTTFF. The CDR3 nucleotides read TGTGCCAGCAGTGAGATGGGGACTACTTTCTTT.